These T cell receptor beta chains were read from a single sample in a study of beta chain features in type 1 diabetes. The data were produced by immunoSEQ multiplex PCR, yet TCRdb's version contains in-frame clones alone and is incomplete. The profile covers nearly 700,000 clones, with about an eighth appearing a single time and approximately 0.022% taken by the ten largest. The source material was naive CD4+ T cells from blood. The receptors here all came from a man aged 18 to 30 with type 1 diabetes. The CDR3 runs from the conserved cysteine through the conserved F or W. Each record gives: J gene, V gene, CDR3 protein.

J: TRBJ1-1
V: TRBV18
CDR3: CASSPSVGAGTEAFF

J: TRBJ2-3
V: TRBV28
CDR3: CASSTGTTTDTQYF

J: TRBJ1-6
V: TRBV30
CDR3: CAWSVGEPLHF

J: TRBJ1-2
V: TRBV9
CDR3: CASSVPGQVDGYTF

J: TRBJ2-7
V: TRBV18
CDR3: CASSVETEQYF

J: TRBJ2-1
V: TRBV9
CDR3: CASSVRGLAANEQFF

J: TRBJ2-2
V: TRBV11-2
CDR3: CASSLRRDTGELFF

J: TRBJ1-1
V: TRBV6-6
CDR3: CASSYGGNTEAFF

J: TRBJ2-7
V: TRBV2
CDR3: CASRMTGMKEQYF

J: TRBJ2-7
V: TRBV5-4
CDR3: CASSFSTNEQYF

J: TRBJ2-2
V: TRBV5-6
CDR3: CASSLEGRGRTGELFF

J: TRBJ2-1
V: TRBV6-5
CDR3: CASSYSSGGFEQFF

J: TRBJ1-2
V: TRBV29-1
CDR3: CSTTTDRGRGHGYTF

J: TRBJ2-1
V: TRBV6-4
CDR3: CASSGLGNEQFF

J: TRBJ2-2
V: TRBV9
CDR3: CASSVASGDNTGELFF

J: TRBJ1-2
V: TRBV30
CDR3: CAWSPLEGHGYGYTF

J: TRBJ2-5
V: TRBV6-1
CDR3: CASSWRGGEETQYF

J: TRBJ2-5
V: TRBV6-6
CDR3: CASNRGRETQYF

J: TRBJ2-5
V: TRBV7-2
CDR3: CASRRGGGETQYF

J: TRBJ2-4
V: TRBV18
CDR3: CASSPGLGDGIKNIQYF

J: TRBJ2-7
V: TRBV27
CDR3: CASSLSRQGWEQYF

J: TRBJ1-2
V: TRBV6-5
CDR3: CASSYGSPLNGYTF

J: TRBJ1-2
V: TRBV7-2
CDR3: CASSSDGHYGYTF

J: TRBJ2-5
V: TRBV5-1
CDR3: CASSSRGQETQYF

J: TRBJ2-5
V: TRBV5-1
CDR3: CASSPTSGGAKETQYF

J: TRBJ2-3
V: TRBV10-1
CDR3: CASSEGQGECTQYF

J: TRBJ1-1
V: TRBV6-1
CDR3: CASSPLNREAEAFF

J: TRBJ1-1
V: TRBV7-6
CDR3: CASSLDQSATEAFF

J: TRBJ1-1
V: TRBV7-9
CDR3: CASSFQANTEAFF

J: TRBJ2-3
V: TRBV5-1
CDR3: CASSSGTGGTDTQYF

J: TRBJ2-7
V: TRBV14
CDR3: CASSRGWKTSYEQYF

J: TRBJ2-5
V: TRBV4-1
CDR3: CASSPLPPRGEGETQYF

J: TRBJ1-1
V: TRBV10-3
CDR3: CAIMNTLNTEAFF

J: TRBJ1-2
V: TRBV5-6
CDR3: CASTSQHRGGYTF

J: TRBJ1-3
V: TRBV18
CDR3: CASSADRGPGNTIYF

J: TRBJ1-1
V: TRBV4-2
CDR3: CASSQDYRGGEAFF

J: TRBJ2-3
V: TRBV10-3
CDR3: CAISGWDRDTGTQYF

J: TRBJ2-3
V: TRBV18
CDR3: CASSPGSLNTDTQYF

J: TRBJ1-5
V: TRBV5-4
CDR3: CASSYDRGQIQPQHF

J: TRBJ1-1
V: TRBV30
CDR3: CAWVTGRDTEAFF

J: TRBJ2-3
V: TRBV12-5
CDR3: CASGAGLAGPDTQYF

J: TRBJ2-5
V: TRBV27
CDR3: CASSFWGETQYF

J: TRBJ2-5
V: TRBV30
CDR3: CAWSPGTRSRGVQETQYF

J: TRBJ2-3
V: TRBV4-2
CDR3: CASSQDSTGVTDTQYF